Following are 26 T cell receptor beta chains from one sample sequenced in a study of regulatory T cells in long-lasting Graves disease. Stated time point: persistent/refractory GD, antithyroid drugs over 5 years with positive TRAb. The authors made the TCR library using RNA they extracted from PBMCs. The authors built TCR beta libraries using iRepertoire HTBI primers and Arm-PCR of CDR3 regions. TCRdb reprocessed the multiplex PCR reads via MiXCR and lists one record per CDR3 protein. Of a few hundred thousand distinct CDR3 sequences listed, around a quarter are singletons. Material: peripheral blood mononuclear cells (PBMCs), obtained when the disease was refractory, from a patient treated with antithyroid drugs. Receptors originate from a female donor with Graves disease.

This clonotype was found a few times. The chain joins TRBV27 to TRBJ1-1; TRBD1 aligns across 7 bases. CDR3 length: 15 amino acids. Looked up from germline, CDR1 is MNHEY and CDR2 is SMNVEV (reference sequence). V was pared by 4 bases and J by 5 bases, with 10 bases of the junction left unmatched. CDR3 sequence: CASSWRGLEVTEAFF. As DNA, the CDR3 is TGTGCCAGCAGTTGGAGGGGGCTTGAGGTGACTGAAGCTTTCTTT.

The V and J genes are TRBV9 and TRBJ1-6; D is uncertain. CDR1 and CDR2 (germline): SGDLS, YYNGEE. This CDR3 is 14 amino acids long. V was pared by 6 bases and J by 6 bases, with 13 bases between. The CDR3 sequence: CASNEAGANSPLHF. The CDR3 nucleotides read TGTGCCAGCAACGAGGCAGGAGCTAATTCACCCCTCCACTTT.

The gene calls are TRBV10-3 and TRBJ2-7; 9 nucleotides line up with TRBD2. Germline CDR1 and CDR2: ENHRY and SYGVKD. V shed 4 bases and J 2 bases; nucleotides not matched to a gene: 3. CDR3 length equals 14 residues. The CDR3 sequence: CAISGSGGAYEQYF. The CDR3 bases are TGTGCCATCAGTGGTAGCGGGGGTGCCTACGAGCAGTACTTC.

This clonotype was seen a handful of times. V usage is TRBV5-1 and J usage is TRBJ2-4, with TRBD2 matching over 8 bases. The CDR3 consists of 14 residues. Germline trimming cut 5 bases from V and 6 bases from J; bases unmatched to any gene: 7. Germline V CDR1 and CDR2: SGHRS, YFSETQ. The CDR3 sequence is CASRAGLGINIQYF. The DNA of the CDR3 is TGCGCCAGCAGGGCGGGACTAGGAATAAACATTCAGTACTTC.

This clonotype occurred a few times. This chain joins TRBV7-9 and TRBJ2-7, with D possibly being TRBD2 (6 bases). From germline, CDR1 is SEHNR and CDR2 FQNEAQ (reference sequence). This CDR3 is 12 amino acids long. The V gene lost 7 bases and the J gene lost 5 bases, with 12 bases spanning the gap. This CDR3 is CASNERENEQYF. The CDR3 bases are TGTGCCAGCAACGAACGGGAGAACGAGCAGTACTTC.

The V call is TRBV20-1, the J call TRBJ2-6, with 7 bases that match TRBD2. The CDR3 is made up of 16 amino acids. Germline V gene data show CDR1 as DFQATT and CDR2 as SNEGSKA (reference sequence). Unmatched junction bases numbered 4, after V lost 0 bases and J lost 2 bases. The CDR3 protein is CSARDQGGTGANVLTF. The DNA for the CDR3 is TGCAGTGCTAGAGATCAGGGAGGGACTGGGGCCAACGTCCTGACTTTC.

This clonotype appeared a few times. The gene calls are TRBV3-1 and TRBJ1-4, with TRBD1 matching 7 bases. Trimming at V came to 0 bases and at J to 8 bases, leaving 12 bases not matched to a gene. Germline V gene data show CDR1 as LGHDT and CDR2 as YNNKEL (reference sequence). The CDR3 is 17 amino acids. The CDR3 DNA sequence: TGTGCCAGCAGCCAAGACCCTATCCGAACAGGGGTGGAAAAACTGTTTTTT. It translates to CASSQDPIRTGVEKLFF.

This chain links TRBV7-9 with TRBJ1-4; a possible D gene is TRBD1 (5 bases). Per germline, CDR1 SEHNR and CDR2 FQNEAQ (reference sequence). The germline V and J ends were trimmed by 5 bases and 3 bases, with 10 bases remaining between them. The CDR3 loop spans 14 amino acids. The chain's CDR3 is CASSQDTPNEKLFF. CDR3 coding DNA: TGTGCCAGCAGCCAGGACACCCCTAATGAAAAACTGTTTTTT.

This clonotype came up a few times. The chain recombines TRBV3-1 with TRBJ1-6; TRBD1 aligns across 8 bases. V dropped 6 bases and J dropped 9; count of bases not matched to a gene: 13. The CDR3 spans 16 residues. The V gene's germline CDR1 is LGHDT and CDR2 YNNKEL (reference sequence). The CDR3 DNA reads as TGTGCCAGCAGTCGGACAGGGCTGATACCGTTTTCACCCCTCCACTTT. This gives the protein CASSRTGLIPFSPLHF. The variable domain in full, with the rest retrieved from reference TRBV3-1 and TRBJ1-6, is DTAVSQTPKYLVTQMGNDKSIKCEQNLGHDTMYWYKQDSKKFLKIMFSYNNKELIINETVPNRFSPKSPDKAHLNLHINSLELGDSAVYFCASSRTGLIPFSPLHFGNGTRLTVT.

This clonotype was seen once. The J gene is TRBJ2-7, the V gene TRBV7-2; D gene unclear. Trimming left V 5 bases short and J 3 bases short, with 14 bases between. CDR3 length: 14 amino acids. Germline CDR1 and CDR2: SGHTA and FQGNSA. For the CDR3, the DNA is TGTGCCAGCAGCCCCACACCCGACCACTACGAGCAGTACTTC. Translating it yields CASSPTPDHYEQYF.

The chain uses TRBV20-1 and TRBJ2-3, with TRBD2 matching 10 bases. The trim removed 4 bases at V and 5 bases at J, leaving 12 bases unmatched. From germline, CDR1 is DFQATT and CDR2 SNEGSKA (reference sequence). The CDR3 has 16 residues. The CDR3 protein is CSAISPLAGVEDTQYF. CDR3 DNA: TGCAGTGCTATTTCCCCCCTAGCGGGAGTTGAAGATACGCAGTATTTT.

Only one count was recorded for this clonotype. One junction end disagrees with the germline gene, perhaps due to a read error. The chain couples TRBV27 to TRBJ1-2, with D unresolved. This CDR3 is built from 13 residues. CDR1 and CDR2 (germline): MNHEY, SMNVEV (reference sequence). CDR3 sequence (DNA): TGTGCCAGCAGGGTCGGAGTAGCGGATGGCTGCACCTTC. It is translated as CASRVGVADGCTF.

The rearrangement uses TRBV18 and TRBJ2-7; 7 nucleotides line up with TRBD2. The CDR3 is made up of 14 amino acids. The V and J ends lost 4 bases and 6 bases, in that order; junction bases with no gene match: 9. Per germline, CDR1 KGHSH and CDR2 LQKENI. This CDR3 reads CASSRTGTGGEQYF. The CDR3, as DNA: TGTGCCAGCTCACGGACCGGGACGGGGGGCGAGCAGTACTTC.

In its sample, this clonotype was seen many times. This chain connects TRBV28 to TRBJ2-4, with D hard to call. CDR3 size: 15 residues. The ends were cut back, 4 bases at V and 0 bases at J, with 10 bases in the middle. CDR1 is MDHEN and CDR2 is SYDVKM in the germline V gene. The CDR3 nucleotides read TGTGCCAGCAGTTCAGGATCCTTAGCCAAAAACATTCAGTACTTC. Translated, it gives CASSSGSLAKNIQYF.

The genes are TRBV15 and TRBJ2-2, with TRBD1 identical over 10 bases. This CDR3 spans 16 amino acids. Germline loops: CDR1 LNHNV, CDR2 YYDKDF (reference sequence). The ends lost 5 bases at V and 6 bases at J; junction bases unmatched: 9. The CDR3 sequence is CATSETGTGVSGELFF. The CDR3 DNA sequence: TGTGCCACCAGCGAAACCGGGACAGGGGTTTCCGGGGAGCTGTTTTTT.

This clonotype was seen a single time. Compared with germline, one end of the junction differs, possibly owing to a read error. The J gene is TRBJ1-5, the V gene TRBV3-1; TRBD1 might be the D (6 bases). CDR1 LGHDT and CDR2 YNNKEL come from the germline V gene (reference sequence). The CDR3 totals 14 residues. CDR3 amino acids: CTSSQNRAYQPQHF. The CDR3 region has the DNA TGTACCAGCAGCCAGAACAGGGCGTATCAGCCCCAGCATTTT.

This rearrangement joins TRBV5-1 to TRBJ2-2; 7 nucleotides agree with TRBD1. CDR1 SGHRS and CDR2 YFSETQ come from the germline V gene. The ends lost 4 bases at V and 7 bases at J; junction bases unmatched: 10. This CDR3 has 15 residues. Here the CDR3 DNA reads TGCGCCAGCAGCCCACAGGGGCAAGCAAGCGGGGAGCTGTTTTTT. As protein: CASSPQGQASGELFF.

Many counts were recorded for this clonotype. The genes are TRBV6-2 or TRBV6-3 and TRBJ1-2; TRBD1 agrees at 8 bases. This CDR3 has 15 residues. Trimming took 4 bases from V and 4 from J; bases not matched to a gene: 8. Germline V CDR1 and CDR2: MNHEY, SVGEGT. This chain's CDR3 is CASSSGTGLVYGYTF. In DNA form, the CDR3 reads TGTGCCAGCAGTTCCGGGACAGGACTCGTCTATGGCTACACCTTC.

On this clonotype: A read error may explain this, as a much larger clone is one base away. The chain joins TRBV28 to TRBJ2-2, with 12 nucleotides matching TRBD2. Germline CDR1 MDHEN, CDR2 SYDVKM. The CDR3 totals 18 residues. Unmatched junction bases numbered 13, after V lost 7 bases and J lost 4 bases. The CDR3 nucleotides are TGTGCCAGCATCGCGACTAGCGGGAGTGGTAGTCCCACCGGGGAGCTGTTTTTT. It codes for CASIATSGSGSPTGELFF. Complete variable domain (other parts from reference TRBV28 and TRBJ2-2): DVKVTQSSRYLVKRTGEKVFLECVQDMDHENMFWYRQDPGLGLRLIYFSYDVKMKEKGDIPEGYSVSREKKERFSLILESASTNQTSMYLCASIATSGSGSPTGELFFGEGSRLTVL.

There are a few counts of this clonotype. A read error may produce the germline difference seen at one junction end. In DNA, the CDR3 is TGTGCTAGCAGCTCAGACGCCCGGGGGGCCCAGTACTTC. Its translation is CASSSDARGAQYF. V is TRBV7-7 and J is TRBJ2-5; 7 bases map to TRBD2. In germline, CDR1 is SSHAT, CDR2 FNYEAQ (reference sequence). The CDR3 contains 13 residues.

This chain links TRBV7-9 with TRBJ2-7, with 9 bases aligning to TRBD2. J lost 5 bases, V lost 4 bases, and 9 bases had no gene match. CDR3 length: 15 residues. The germline gives CDR1 SEHNR, CDR2 FQNEAQ (reference sequence). This CDR3 is CASSSLRLAGNEQYF. Written as DNA, the CDR3 is TGTGCCAGCAGCTCTCTCAGGCTAGCGGGAAACGAGCAGTACTTC.

This clonotype has ten or more counts. This chain links TRBV5-1 with TRBJ1-1; D gene unclear. The CDR3 is made up of 13 amino acids. V gave up 0 bases and J gave up 6 bases, with 9 bases separating them. Germline assignment: CDR1 SGHRS and CDR2 YFSETQ. CDR3 protein: CASSLAGSAEAFF. Here the CDR3 DNA reads TGCGCCAGCAGCTTGGCGGGTTCGGCTGAAGCTTTCTTT. Full variable domain (rest looked up from reference TRBV5-1 and TRBJ1-1): KAGVTQTPRYLIKTRGQQVTLSCSPISGHRSVSWYQQTPGQGLQFLFEYFSETQRNKGNFPGRFSGRQFSNSRSEMNVSTLELGDSALYLCASSLAGSAEAFFGQGTRLTVV.

Ten or more counts support this clonotype. The chain couples TRBV20-1 to TRBJ1-1; D gene ambiguous. CDR1 is DFQATT and CDR2 is SNEGSKA in the germline V gene (reference sequence). Between the trimmed V and J ends, which lost 1 base and 4 bases, there was a span of 7 bases. The CDR3 has 12 amino acids. The CDR3 bases are TGCAGTGCTAGAGGCGTGCGCACTGAAGCTTTCTTT. Translated: CSARGVRTEAFF.

This clonotype was counted at least ten times. The rearrangement uses TRBV9 and TRBJ2-5; D is ambiguous. Trimming took 4 bases from V and 5 from J, leaving 12 bases between them. Germline values: CDR1 SGDLS, CDR2 YYNGEE. The CDR3 extends over 13 amino acids. Written as DNA, the CDR3 is TGTGCCAGCAGCCCAGGTGGTGCGGAGACCCAGTACTTC. Protein product: CASSPGGAETQYF.

This clonotype was recorded a few times. V is TRBV18 and J is TRBJ1-2; tentatively, D is TRBD1 (5 bases). Germline-derived CDR1 and CDR2 are KGHSH and LQKENI. The CDR3 is made up of 15 amino acids. V was shortened by 4 bases and J by 4 bases, with 16 bases between the two germline ends. CDR3 protein: CASSQDTPGSYGYTF. In DNA, the CDR3 is TGTGCCAGCTCACAGGACACTCCGGGTAGCTATGGCTACACCTTC.

This clonotype came up many times. The genes are TRBV19 and TRBJ1-5; 8 bases align to TRBD1. The CDR3 extends over 15 amino acids. The V gene's germline CDR1 is LNHDA and CDR2 SQIVND (reference sequence). The V segment lost 5 bases and the J segment 9 bases; nucleotides outside the gene matches: 12. This CDR3 is CASSSGTGARGPQHF. For the CDR3, the DNA is TGTGCCAGTAGTTCCGGGACAGGTGCGAGGGGGCCCCAGCATTTT. Variable domain in full (rest from reference TRBV19 and TRBJ1-5): DGGITQSPKYLFRKEGQNVTLSCEQNLNHDAMYWYRQDPGQGLRLIYYSQIVNDFQKGDIAEGYSVSREKKESFPLTVTSAQKNPTAFYLCASSSGTGARGPQHFGDGTRLSIL.